Presented here are 18 T cell receptor beta chains from one specimen sequenced in a study of blood T cell repertoires in COVID-19. Clones were sequenced by immunoSEQ multiplex PCR, and TCRdb holds only the in-frame ones, with some missing. The sample includes a few hundred thousand clones, approximately 82% of them seen just once. Sequenced input: peripheral blood. The receptors here all came from a man between 25 and 39 years old who had recovered from COVID-19.

The chain couples TRBV9 to TRBJ1-1; D ambiguous. Germline CDR1 is SGDLS and CDR2 is YYNGEE. The CDR3 totals 14 residues. V was cut by 0 bases and J by 2 bases, with 8 bases left in between. The CDR3 sequence: CASSVVERNTEAFF. CDR3 bases: TGTGCCAGCAGCGTAGTTGAGAGAAACACTGAAGCTTTCTTT.

The chain combines TRBV9 with TRBJ1-6; D is uncertain. The CDR3 has 16 residues. Germline lookup yields CDR1 SGDLS and CDR2 YYNGEE. Deletions cut 0 bases from V and 10 bases from J, with 17 bases between. CDR3 sequence reads: CASSVGFGPPGSPLHF. The CDR3 DNA reads as TGTGCCAGCAGCGTAGGTTTTGGTCCTCCCGGGTCACCCCTCCACTTT.

The chain employs TRBV5-8 and TRBJ2-6, with TRBD1 matching over 9 bases. With 3 bases clipped from V and 2 bases from J, the junction kept 9 bases outside the gene matches. Per germline, CDR1 SGHTS and CDR2 YDEGEE. CDR3 length: 18 residues. The CDR3 nucleotides are TGTGCCAGCAGCTCGTCCGGGACAGGGTTCCCTGGGGCCAACGTCCTGACTTTC. This sequence encodes CASSSSGTGFPGANVLTF. Full variable domain (outside the CDR3, taken from reference TRBV5-8 and TRBJ2-6): EAGVTQSPTHLIKTRGQQATLRCSPISGHTSVYWYQQALGLGLQFLLWYDEGEERNRGNFPPRFSGRQFPNYSSELNVNALELEDSALYLCASSSSGTGFPGANVLTFGAGSRLTVL.

The chain couples TRBV7-2 to TRBJ2-7; the D gene is possibly TRBD1 (5 bases). Germline V gene lookup returns CDR1 SGHTA and CDR2 FQGNSA. This CDR3 contains 16 residues. The V gene lost 5 bases and the J gene lost 3 bases, with 20 bases spanning the gap. The CDR3: CASSPGYRSNFYEQYV. Written as DNA, the CDR3 is TGTGCCAGCAGCCCAGGTTACAGGTCAAATTTCTACGAGCAGTACGTC.

J is TRBJ1-2 and V is TRBV12-3 or TRBV12-4, with D possibly TRBD1 on 6 matching bases. V lost 8 bases, J lost 8 bases, and 12 bases lay in between. The CDR3 loop spans 11 amino acids. CDR3 residues: CASRQTGGYTF. CDR3 nucleotide sequence: TGTGCCAGCCGGCAGACAGGCGGCTACACCTTC.

V usage is TRBV11-2 and J usage is TRBJ2-1; 7 nucleotides match TRBD2. Germline V lookup: CDR1 SGHAT, CDR2 FQNNGV. The CDR3 is made up of 12 amino acids. V dropped 6 bases and J dropped 10; count of bases not matched to a gene: 6. The CDR3 DNA reads as TGTGCCAGCAGTCTGGGGGGGAGAGAGCAGTTCTTC. This codes for CASSLGGREQFF.

This clone was counted ten times or more. This chain uses TRBV4-2 with TRBJ1-2; D is ambiguous. Trimming took off 3 bases at V and 5 bases at J, with 16 bases between the two ends. CDR1 is LGHNA and CDR2 is YNFKEQ in the germline V gene. The CDR3 spans 15 residues. This CDR3 is CASSQQSAGGYGYTF. The CDR3 DNA is TGTGCCAGCAGCCAGCAGTCCGCGGGCGGTTATGGCTACACCTTC.

This rearrangement joins TRBV21-1 to TRBJ1-1; the DNA was not compared with TRBD1, the D call given in the table. TRBV21-1 is listed as a pseudogene. This CDR3 has 16 residues. CDR3 sequence (DNA): TGTGCCAGCAGCAAAGTAGGCACAGAACAGAACACTGAAGCTTTCTTT. This gives the protein CASSKVGTEQNTEAFF.

The genes are TRBV5-1 and TRBJ2-2; 7 bases agree with TRBD1. CDR1 and CDR2 (germline): SGHRS, YFSETQ. The CDR3 is 15 amino acids. The V and J ends lost 3 bases and 4 bases, in that order; junction bases with no gene match: 6. The CDR3 DNA reads as TGCGCCAGCAGCTACGGGGACAGCCCCACCGGGGAGCTGTTTTTT. Translating it yields CASSYGDSPTGELFF.

The V and J genes are TRBV7-9 and TRBJ2-2, with TRBD2 matching 7 bases. CDR1 is SEHNR, CDR2 FQNEAQ, per germline (reference sequence). J was trimmed by 7 bases and V by 5 bases; bases with no gene match: 16. This CDR3 is 17 amino acids long. This CDR3 is CASSRRVLADGIGELFF. As DNA, the CDR3 is TGTGCCAGCAGCCGTAGGGTGCTAGCGGACGGGATCGGGGAGCTGTTTTTT.

The chain carries TRBV7-2 and TRBJ2-5; perhaps TRBD2 as D (6 bases). Per the germline V gene, CDR1 is SGHTA and CDR2 is FQGNSA. Trimming left V 0 bases short and J 3 bases short, with 14 bases between. The length of the CDR3 is 16 residues. In nucleotides, the CDR3 is TGTGCCAGCAGCTTAGCCGGGACTTGGGGTAAAGAGACCCAGTACTTC. It translates to CASSLAGTWGKETQYF.

The chain is built from TRBV19 and TRBJ2-7; the match to TRBD1 covers 9 bases. J was trimmed by 3 bases and V by 6 bases; bases with no gene match: 9. Looked up from germline, CDR1 is LNHDA and CDR2 is SQIVND (reference sequence). The CDR3 extends over 15 amino acids. The CDR3: CASRKQGQGDYEQYF. The DNA for the CDR3 is TGTGCCAGTAGGAAACAGGGACAGGGAGACTACGAGCAGTACTTC.

This chain links TRBV7-3 with TRBJ1-2, with 9 bases identical to TRBD1. With V trimmed by 1 base and J by 7 bases, 16 bases remained unmatched. Germline CDR1 is SGHTA and CDR2 is FQGTGA. The CDR3 totals 18 residues. The chain's CDR3 is CASSLRVIGTGMKRGYTF. The CDR3 DNA is TGTGCCAGCAGCTTAAGGGTTATTGGGACAGGGATGAAGCGTGGCTACACCTTC. The full variable domain, in which reference TRBV7-3 and TRBJ1-2 provide the parts outside the CDR3, is GAGVSQTPSNKVTEKGKYVELRCDPISGHTALYWYRQSLGQGPEFLIYFQGTGAADDSGLPNDRFFAVRPEGSVSTLKIQRTERGDSAVYLCASSLRVIGTGMKRGYTFGSGTRLTVV.

The chain recombines TRBV3-1 (or the pseudogene TRBV3-2) with TRBJ2-6; 9 positions agree with TRBD1. The CDR3 is 17 amino acids. CDR1 is LGHDT, CDR2 YNNKEL, per germline (reference sequence). Trimming removed 1 base from V and 4 bases from J; junction bases left unmatched: 5. This CDR3 is CASSQAQGAVGANVLTF. The CDR3 DNA reads TGTGCCAGCAGCCAAGCACAGGGGGCCGTGGGGGCCAACGTCCTGACTTTC.

The V and J genes are TRBV7-2 and TRBJ1-2, with D possibly matching TRBD1 (5 bases). Germline V lookup: CDR1 SGHTA, CDR2 FQGNSA. Trimming left V 5 bases short and J 4 bases short, with 11 bases between. This CDR3 is built from 13 residues. DNA for the CDR3: TGTGCCAGCAGCGCCGGGACTTTCTATGGCTACACCTTC. This encodes CASSAGTFYGYTF.

The rearrangement links TRBV19 to TRBJ1-5; D may be TRBD1 (6 bases). The germline V and J ends were trimmed by 1 base and 6 bases, with 16 bases remaining between them. The CDR3 is made up of 16 amino acids. In germline, CDR1 is LNHDA, CDR2 SQIVND (reference sequence). CDR3: CASSIVGRGAGQPQHF. In DNA, the CDR3 is TGTGCCAGTAGTATAGTCGGTCGGGGGGCAGGTCAGCCCCAGCATTTT.

The rearrangement links TRBV9 to TRBJ2-1; no firm D call. Germline V gives CDR1 SGDLS, CDR2 YYNGEE. The V and J ends lost 0 bases and 3 bases respectively, with 10 bases between them. This CDR3 is 15 amino acids long. CDR3 in amino acids: CASSVVPGNYNEQFF. The CDR3 bases are TGTGCCAGCAGCGTAGTTCCGGGTAACTACAATGAGCAGTTCTTC.

The rearrangement uses TRBV5-5 and TRBJ1-4; D not resolved. This CDR3 comprises 14 residues. The germline CDR1 and CDR2 sequences are SGHKS and YYEKEE (reference sequence). Trimming left V 0 bases short and J 6 bases short, with 9 bases between. The DNA for the CDR3 is TGTGCCAGCAGCTTGGTTGGGCGCGATGAAAAACTGTTTTTT. It translates to CASSLVGRDEKLFF.